This T cell receptor beta chain was obtained from a study of OX40 agonist ivuxolimab in advanced cancers. Study details: Patients assigned to dose escalation were diagnosed with hepatocellular carcinoma, melanoma, renal cell or head and neck cancer. Having had anti-PD-1, anti-PD-L1 or anti-CTLA-4 therapy before was allowed, and under 50% had some.

Germline loops: CDR1 SGHNT, CDR2 YYREEE (reference sequence). CDR3 length: 16 amino acids. V was pared by 1 base and J by 3 bases, with 7 bases of the junction left unmatched. TCRdb keeps only in-frame clones here, not all; method: immunoSEQ multiplex PCR. The top ten hold about 0.58% of the sample, which has around 65,000 clones, about 92% seen once. Of note for this clone: Its antigen is currently unknown.

The study's findings and limits: Among T cells, CD8+ cells averaged more expanded clones than CD4+ cells.

Sequences were derived from CD4+ or CD8+ T cells sorted from blood, sampled in a trial of the OX40 agonist ivuxolimab. This chain connects TRBV5-4 to TRBJ2-3, with 8 bases lining up with TRBD2. This TCR derives from an adult with an advanced solid tumor such as melanoma, head and neck, liver or kidney cancer. CDR3 region: CASSLPAGGGTDTQYF. In nucleotides, the CDR3 is TGTGCCAGCAGCTTGCCGGCGGGAGGCGGGACAGATACGCAGTATTTT.